This T cell receptor (beta chain) came from a study of human thymus T cells. Study results and limitations: Blood and thymic repertoires both appeared biased in V and J gene usage.

Note on this clone: Its antigen is unidentified.

Thymus tissue for the work was resected from patients undergoing corrective heart surgery. CDR3 length equals 14 residues. The ends were cut back, 4 bases at V and 3 bases at J, with 12 bases in the middle. Germline loops: CDR1 MGHRA, CDR2 YSYEKL. Only in-frame clones appear in the TCRdb table, and some are missing; sequencing was by immunoSEQ multiplex PCR. The data contain roughly 86,000 clones, around 96% of them singletons. The rearrangement uses TRBV4-1 and TRBJ1-1; D not resolved. The source of this sequence is a boy in the first two years of life with a congenital heart defect but otherwise immunologically healthy. The sample consisted of thymus tissue. This CDR3 reads CASSPEPLDTEAFF. The CDR3 nucleotides read TGCGCCAGCAGCCCCGAGCCCTTGGACACTGAAGCTTTCTTT.